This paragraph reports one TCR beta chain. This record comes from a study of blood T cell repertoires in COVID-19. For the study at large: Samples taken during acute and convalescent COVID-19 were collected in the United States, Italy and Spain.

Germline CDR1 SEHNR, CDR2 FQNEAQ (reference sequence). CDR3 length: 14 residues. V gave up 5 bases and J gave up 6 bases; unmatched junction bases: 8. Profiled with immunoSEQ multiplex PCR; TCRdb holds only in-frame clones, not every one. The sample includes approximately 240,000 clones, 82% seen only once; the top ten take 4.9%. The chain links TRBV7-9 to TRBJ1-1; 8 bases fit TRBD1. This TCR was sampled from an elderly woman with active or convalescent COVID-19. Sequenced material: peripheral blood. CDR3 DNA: TGTGCCAGCAGCGTGACAGGGGCGGGGGCTGAAGCTTTCTTT. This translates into CASSVTGAGAEAFF.